One and the same sample provided the 18 T cell receptor beta chains below, sequenced in a study of OX40 agonist ivuxolimab in advanced cancers. The repertoire was sequenced with immunoSEQ multiplex PCR; TCRdb's copy has only in-frame clones and lacks some. The data contain roughly 86,000 clones, approximately 90% of them singletons. The sample consisted of CD4+ or CD8+ T cells sorted from blood, taken in a trial of the OX40 agonist ivuxolimab. These receptor sequences come from an adult with an advanced solid tumor such as melanoma, head and neck, liver or kidney cancer.

This clone has a single count. The junction departs from the called germline gene at one end, perhaps through a read error. Written as DNA, the CDR3 is TGTGCCAGCAGTTTGGACAGGAATCCCTACAATGAGCAGTTCTTC. It specifies CASSLDRNPYNEQFF. The chain employs TRBV5-6 and TRBJ2-1, with TRBD1 matching 7 bases. Germline loops: CDR1 SGHDT, CDR2 YYEEEE. The CDR3 is made up of 15 amino acids.

This clone has a single count. The V call is TRBV4-1, the J call TRBJ2-7; 9 nucleotides match TRBD1. CDR3 length: 14 residues. CDR1 is MGHRA and CDR2 is YSYEKL in the germline V gene. With 2 bases clipped from V and 3 bases from J, the junction kept 2 bases outside the gene matches. The CDR3 DNA reads TGCGCCAGCAGCCAAAGGGACAGGGACTACGAGCAGTACTTC. It codes for CASSQRDRDYEQYF.

V is TRBV11-3 and J is TRBJ2-1; 7 positions agree with TRBD2. V trimming: 2 bases; J trimming: 2 bases; junction bases outside the gene matches: 12. Per the germline V gene, CDR1 is SGHNT and CDR2 is YENEEA. The CDR3 length is 18 residues. This CDR3 reads CASSLLYIWSGTYNEQFF. Written as DNA, the CDR3 is TGTGCCAGCAGCTTATTGTACATCTGGAGCGGGACCTACAATGAGCAGTTCTTC. Drawing the rest from reference TRBV11-3 and TRBJ2-1, the complete variable domain is EAGVVQSPRYKIIEKKQPVAFWCNPISGHNTLYWYLQNLGQGPELLIRYENEEAVDDSQLPKDRFSAERLKGVDSTLKIQPAELGDSAVYLCASSLLYIWSGTYNEQFFGPGTRLTVL.

This chain joins TRBV29-1 and TRBJ2-1; no definite D call. CDR1 and CDR2 (germline): SQVTM, ANQGSEA. The CDR3 runs 11 residues. Trimming stripped 7 bases from V and 4 bases from J, with 8 bases between. The CDR3 protein is CSARRYNEQFF. The CDR3 DNA sequence: TGCAGCGCCAGACGGTACAATGAGCAGTTCTTC.

This rearrangement joins TRBV19 to TRBJ1-2, with TRBD1 as a possible D gene (6 bases). The ends were cut back, 0 bases at V and 13 bases at J, with 15 bases in the middle. CDR1 is LNHDA, CDR2 SQIVND, per germline (reference sequence). This CDR3 contains 13 residues. The CDR3 loop reads CASSIDLTGGGTF. CDR3 coding DNA: TGTGCCAGTAGTATAGACCTGACAGGTGGGGGCACCTTC.

The rearrangement uses TRBV19 and TRBJ1-1; possible D gene TRBD1, 5 bases. This CDR3 has 15 amino acids. The germline V gene encodes CDR1 LNHDA and CDR2 SQIVND (reference sequence). The V and J ends lost 5 bases and 0 bases respectively, with 13 bases between them. For the CDR3, the DNA is TGTGCCAGTAGTCCACAGGTGGCCCTGAACACTGAAGCTTTCTTT. This encodes CASSPQVALNTEAFF.

The chain combines TRBV5-6 with TRBJ1-1; TRBD1 matches at 7 bases. Germline-derived CDR1 and CDR2 are SGHDT and YYEEEE. CDR3 length: 13 residues. Unmatched junction bases numbered 3, after V lost 6 bases and J lost 1 base. The CDR3 here is CASTRQGNTEAFF. CDR3 nucleotides: TGTGCCAGCACCCGACAGGGGAACACTGAAGCTTTCTTT.

This sequence joins TRBV10-3 and TRBJ2-7; a possible D gene is TRBD2 (5 bases). V was trimmed by 8 bases and J by 4 bases, leaving 9 bases between them. Germline CDR1 and CDR2: ENHRY and SYGVKD. CDR3 length: 11 amino acids. The DNA of the CDR3 is TGTGCCATCGGCCGGGATTACGAGCAGTACTTC. As protein: CAIGRDYEQYF.

V gene TRBV5-6 combines with J gene TRBJ2-3, with 8 bases matching TRBD1. V shed 2 bases, J shed 6 bases, and the junction held 5 bases outside the gene matches. CDR1 and CDR2 (germline): SGHDT, YYEEEE. The CDR3 has 14 residues. CDR3 in amino acids: CASSLTGGRDTQYF. The CDR3 DNA is TGTGCCAGCAGCTTAACAGGGGGACGGGATACGCAGTATTTT.

CDR3 region: CASSYTGEVDDGYTF. Written as DNA, the CDR3 is TGTGCCAGCAGTTACACAGGGGAGGTGGATGATGGCTACACCTTC. The rearrangement uses TRBV6-5 and TRBJ1-2, with 7 bases aligning to TRBD1. V was pared by 2 bases and J by 6 bases, with 9 bases of the junction left unmatched. CDR1 is MNHEY, CDR2 SVGAGI, per germline. The CDR3 consists of 15 residues.

The rearrangement uses TRBV5-1 and TRBJ2-7; weak D call: TRBD2 (6 bases). This CDR3 spans 17 amino acids. Looked up from germline, CDR1 is SGHRS and CDR2 is YFSETQ. V was shortened by 2 bases and J by 4 bases, with 22 bases between the two germline ends. CDR3 loop: CASSFLSGPEGLYEQYF. Here the CDR3 DNA reads TGCGCCAGCAGCTTTCTCAGCGGCCCGGAGGGTTTGTACGAGCAGTACTTC.

The chain uses TRBV7-2 and TRBJ2-1; 8 bases align to TRBD2. The V gene end was trimmed by 5 bases and the J gene end by 8 bases; junction bases not matched to a gene: 11. This CDR3 comprises 15 residues. CDR1 is SGHTA and CDR2 is FQGNSA in the germline V gene. CDR3 nucleotide sequence: TGTGCCAGCAGCCGGGGACTAGTGCAAGGGGATGAGCAGTTCTTC. Encoded protein: CASSRGLVQGDEQFF.

The DNA of the CDR3 is TGCGCCAGCAGCCGTCCTAACCGGGACAGTGGCTATGGCTACACCTTC. Its translation: CASSRPNRDSGYGYTF. The V gene is TRBV4-1, the J gene TRBJ1-2; TRBD1 matches at 7 bases. J gave up 4 bases and V 4 bases, and 12 bases lay outside the gene matches. This CDR3 spans 16 amino acids. Germline V lookup: CDR1 MGHRA, CDR2 YSYEKL.

This chain links TRBV18 with TRBJ2-7; 9 bases agree with TRBD1. Germline V lookup: CDR1 KGHSH, CDR2 LQKENI. The length of the CDR3 is 14 residues. V dropped 2 bases and J dropped 4; count of bases not matched to a gene: 3. CDR3 DNA sequence: TGTGCCAGCTCACCATTACAGGGGGCTTACGAGCAGTACTTC. This translates into CASSPLQGAYEQYF.

V gene TRBV10-1 combines with J gene TRBJ2-3; 8 bases fit TRBD1. Germline CDR1 WNHNN, CDR2 SYGVQD (reference sequence). This CDR3 contains 14 residues. J lost 3 bases, V lost 7 bases, and 6 bases had no gene match. The CDR3 coding sequence is TGCGCCAGCACTCCCGGACAGGGTACAGATACGCAGTATTTT. Translated, it gives CASTPGQGTDTQYF.

J is TRBJ2-1 and V is TRBV28, with D maybe TRBD2 (6 bases). There are 17 residues in the CDR3. Germline V gives CDR1 MDHEN, CDR2 SYDVKM. Deletions cut 2 bases from V and 6 bases from J, with 20 bases between. CDR3 coding DNA: TGTGCCAGCAGTTTACGCACCGGAGGGACTCGATCCAATGAGCAGTTCTTC. Its protein is CASSLRTGGTRSNEQFF.

This clone was detected only once. This chain links TRBV30 with TRBJ2-1, with TRBD2 identical over 8 bases. This CDR3 is built from 12 residues. CDR1 is GTSNPN, CDR2 SVGIG, per germline (reference sequence). V lost 2 bases, J lost 10 bases, and 4 bases stayed unmatched. The CDR3 DNA is TGTGCCTGGAGTCTCACTAGCGGCGAGCAGTTCTTC. Its protein is CAWSLTSGEQFF.

This chain joins TRBV21-1 and TRBJ1-2; whether TRBD1, the table's D call, matches the DNA was not checked. TRBV21-1 constitutes a pseudogene. The CDR3 length is 16 residues. CDR3 region: CASRNIFYRKTYGYTF. The CDR3, as DNA: TGTGCCAGCAGAAATATATTCTACAGAAAGACCTATGGCTACACCTTC.